This T cell receptor (beta chain) was sequenced in a study of regulatory T cells in long-lasting Graves disease. Study-wide results and limits: Compared with new cases, persistent Graves' patients showed reduced TCR diversity.

To note about this clonotype: Its antigen is as yet unknown. This may be a read error: a much more frequent sequence differs by one nucleotide.

V lost 0 bases to trimming and J lost 7 bases; unmatched junction nucleotides: 8. The CDR3 runs 16 residues. The germline gives CDR1 MGHRA, CDR2 YSYEKL. Construction of TCR beta libraries relied on iRepertoire HTBI primers and on Arm-PCR targeting CDR3 regions. Under the authors' procedure: Samples jointly harbored about 62 TRBV and over 13 TRBJ segments. In TCRdb, the multiplex PCR reads were re-called with MiXCR into one record per CDR3 protein. The V and J calls and clone size are TCRdb's, not the authors'. The data show a few hundred thousand distinct CDR3 sequences, around 15% seen once. The sample's time point: newly diagnosed GD, antithyroid drugs for less than 3 months. RNA isolated from PBMCs was used to make the TCR library. The same sample was also studied in work on T cells in Graves' hyperthyroidism and ophthalmopathy. That source notes: Participants, patients aged 18 to 65, had newly diagnosed hyperthyroidism with a duration under 2 months.

The sequence came from a woman aged 18-30 years with Graves disease. The sample was peripheral blood mononuclear cells (PBMCs), taken at new diagnosis, from a patient treated with antithyroid drugs. The chain links TRBV4-1 to TRBJ2-1, with 8 bases fitting TRBD1. CDR3 protein: CASSQDRQGASNEQFF. Written as DNA, the CDR3 is TGCGCCAGCAGCCAAGACAGGCAGGGGGCGTCAAATGAGCAGTTCTTC.